The 29 T cell receptor beta chains below come from one sample, sequenced in a study of blood T cell repertoires in COVID-19. TCRdb keeps only in-frame clones here, not all; method: immunoSEQ multiplex PCR. The sample consists of about 61,000 clones, 65% to 85% of them appearing once. Sequencing used peripheral blood. Every receptor here comes from a woman in her seventies with acute or convalescent COVID-19.

The J gene is TRBJ2-3, the V gene TRBV27; D possibly corresponds to TRBD2 (6 bases). CDR3 length: 16 amino acids. The V and J ends lost 3 bases and 4 bases respectively, with 17 bases between them. The germline gives CDR1 MNHEY, CDR2 SMNVEV (reference sequence). The CDR3 sequence: CASSFGTGLSPDTQYF. The CDR3, as DNA: TGTGCCAGCAGTTTTGGGACTGGACTCAGCCCAGATACGCAGTATTTT.

The rearrangement uses TRBV6-6 and TRBJ2-3, with 7 nucleotides matching TRBD1. Germline V gives CDR1 MNHNY, CDR2 SVGAGI (reference sequence). Trimming removed 4 bases from V and 2 bases from J; junction bases left unmatched: 6. The CDR3 length is 15 residues. The chain's CDR3 is CASSWGQLYTDTQYF. In DNA, the CDR3 is TGTGCCAGCAGTTGGGGACAGCTCTACACAGATACGCAGTATTTT.

The CDR3 bases are TGCAGCGTCGAGGACAGCCGGACAGCCTACACCTTC. Amino acids: CSVEDSRTAYTF. The rearrangement joins TRBV29-1 to TRBJ1-2, with D possibly being TRBD1 (6 bases). The CDR3 loop spans 12 amino acids. V lost 6 bases, J lost 10 bases, and 18 bases lay in between. Looked up from germline, CDR1 is SQVTM and CDR2 is ANQGSEA.

V gene TRBV28 combines with J gene TRBJ2-1; D unclear. With 4 bases removed from V and 0 bases from J, the gap between germline ends came to 10 bases. This CDR3 has 15 residues. Per germline, CDR1 MDHEN and CDR2 SYDVKM. CDR3 in amino acids: CASSSPLSSYNEQFF. The CDR3 DNA reads as TGTGCCAGCAGTTCCCCACTAAGCTCCTACAATGAGCAGTTCTTC.

The V gene is TRBV28, the J gene TRBJ1-1; possibly TRBD1 for D (6 bases). Trimming took 5 bases from V and 4 from J, leaving 17 bases between them. Germline CDR1 reads MDHEN; CDR2 reads SYDVKM. The CDR3 sequence is 15 residues long. Here the CDR3 DNA reads TGTGCCAGCAGTACTCTTACAGGGTTTGGCACTGAAGCTTTCTTT. Translating gives CASSTLTGFGTEAFF.

CDR3 DNA: TGTGCCAGCAGCGCCGGGACTGGTGGTGGGACCCAGTACTTC. It translates to CASSAGTGGGTQYF. This chain joins TRBV7-9 and TRBJ2-5; possible D gene TRBD2, 6 bases. Per germline, CDR1 SEHNR and CDR2 FQNEAQ (reference sequence). This CDR3 comprises 14 residues. V lost 5 bases and J lost 7, with 17 bases in between.

CDR3 residues: CASSQTTGLVYGYTF. Written as DNA, the CDR3 is TGCGCCAGCAGCCAAACGACAGGGCTTGTCTATGGCTACACCTTC. The rearrangement links TRBV4-1 to TRBJ1-2, with 7 bases matching TRBD1. V lost 2 bases and J lost 4; bases outside the gene matches: 7. Germline V CDR1 and CDR2: MGHRA, YSYEKL. CDR3 length: 15 residues.

The rearrangement joins TRBV9 to TRBJ1-3, with TRBD1 identical over 8 bases. The germline gives CDR1 SGDLS, CDR2 YYNGEE. The CDR3 sequence is 16 residues long. Losses at the gene ends were 3 bases for V and 2 bases for J; bases not matched to a gene: 7. CDR3 DNA: TGTGCCAGCAGCGCAAGGGAGACAGGGGCTGGAAACACCATATATTTT. Its protein product is CASSARETGAGNTIYF.

V and J are TRBV6-5 and TRBJ2-2, with 8 nucleotides matching TRBD1. V trimming: 2 bases; J trimming: 6 bases; junction bases outside the gene matches: 2. This CDR3 has 14 amino acids. Germline CDR1 reads MNHEY; CDR2 reads SVGAGI. The CDR3 DNA follows: TGTGCCAGCAGTTACGTACAGGGGGCCGGGGAGCTGTTTTTT. This sequence encodes CASSYVQGAGELFF.

This chain uses TRBV7-2 with TRBJ2-3; D perhaps matches TRBD2 (5 bases). The CDR3 loop spans 12 amino acids. The V and J ends lost 7 bases and 7 bases respectively, with 12 bases between them. Germline loops: CDR1 SGHTA, CDR2 FQGNSA. The CDR3 DNA sequence: TGTGCCAGCAACTCCGCGGACTATACGCAGTATTTT. Its protein product is CASNSADYTQYF.

This clone has only a few counts. The J gene is TRBJ2-3, the V gene TRBV7-6, with 7 bases identical to TRBD2. The CDR3 has 15 amino acids. V was pared by 2 bases and J by 2 bases, with 4 bases of the junction left unmatched. CDR1 SGHVS and CDR2 FNYEAQ come from the germline V gene. The CDR3 DNA follows: TGTGCCAGCAGCTTAAGCGGGGTGGTCACAGATACGCAGTATTTT. Its translation is CASSLSGVVTDTQYF.

V usage is TRBV3-1 (or the pseudogene TRBV3-2) and J usage is TRBJ2-2; the D gene is possibly TRBD1 (5 bases). Germline V lookup: CDR1 LGHDT, CDR2 YNNKEL (reference sequence). Trimming pared 4 bases from V and 3 bases from J, leaving 12 bases between. CDR3 length: 15 amino acids. This chain's CDR3 is CASSRGSEDTGELFF. Here the CDR3 DNA reads TGTGCCAGCAGCCGGGGCAGCGAAGACACCGGGGAGCTGTTTTTT.

V gene TRBV7-9 combines with J gene TRBJ1-2; possible D gene TRBD1, 5 bases. V lost 1 base, J lost 6 bases, and 12 bases lay in between. The germline V gene encodes CDR1 SEHNR and CDR2 FQNEAQ (reference sequence). The CDR3 is 14 amino acids. The CDR3 region has the DNA TGTGCCAGCAGCTTAGTCGCAGGGATTGATGGCTACACCTTC. Translating it yields CASSLVAGIDGYTF. Full variable domain (missing parts from reference TRBV7-9 and TRBJ1-2): DTGVSQNPRHKITKRGQNVTFRCDPISEHNRLYWYRQTLGQGPEFLTYFQNEAQLEKSRLLSDRFSAERPKGSFSTLEIQRTEQGDSAMYLCASSLVAGIDGYTFGSGTRLTVV.

The chain has TRBV5-6 and TRBJ2-7; TRBD2 agrees at 12 bases. CDR1 is SGHDT, CDR2 YYEEEE, per germline. The CDR3 runs 14 residues. Trimming at V came to 6 bases and at J to 5 bases, leaving 6 bases not matched to a gene. The CDR3 DNA is TGTGCCAGCACCGCTAGCGGGGGGGCTAACGAGCAGTACTTC. Protein: CASTASGGANEQYF.

V usage is TRBV9 and J usage is TRBJ2-1; D gene ambiguous. CDR1 is SGDLS, CDR2 YYNGEE, per germline. This CDR3 is 12 amino acids long. With 0 bases removed from V and 4 bases from J, the gap between germline ends came to 2 bases. This chain's CDR3 is CASSVAYNEQFF. The CDR3 coding sequence is TGTGCCAGCAGCGTAGCTTACAATGAGCAGTTCTTC.

The chain recombines TRBV18 with TRBJ2-4; 12 nucleotides agree with TRBD1. J was trimmed by 3 bases and V by 5 bases; bases with no gene match: 5. The V gene's germline CDR1 is KGHSH and CDR2 LQKENI. There are 16 residues in the CDR3. Written as DNA, the CDR3 is TGTGCCAGCTCAACCGGGACAGGGGGCAGCAAAAACATTCAGTACTTC. As protein: CASSTGTGGSKNIQYF.

This chain links TRBV18 with TRBJ1-4, with D perhaps matching TRBD1 (5 bases). The CDR3 spans 14 residues. Trimming pared 4 bases from V and 3 bases from J, leaving 9 bases between. CDR1 and CDR2 from the germline V gene are KGHSH and LQKENI. CDR3 nucleotides: TGTGCCAGCTCACGAACAGGCTCTAATGAAAAACTGTTTTTT. Protein: CASSRTGSNEKLFF.

The chain employs TRBV1 and TRBJ2-2; no check of the table's D call, TRBD1, against the DNA was made. TRBV1 represents a pseudogene. The CDR3 is made up of 17 amino acids. The CDR3 DNA reads as TGCACCAGCAGCCAGCCCCATAGGGGAAAGGGCACCGGGGAGCTGTTTTTT. It codes for CTSSQPHRGKGTGELFF.

This clone showed up just a few times. The V gene is TRBV7-9, the J gene TRBJ2-7; maybe TRBD2 (7 bases). The CDR3 sequence is 17 residues long. The ends were cut back, 1 base at V and 2 bases at J, with 18 bases in the middle. Germline-derived CDR1 and CDR2 are SEHNR and FQNEAQ (reference sequence). The CDR3 sequence is CASSLGGAGALTYEQYF. The CDR3 region has the DNA TGTGCCAGCAGCTTAGGTGGGGCGGGGGCCTTGACCTACGAGCAGTACTTC.

The CDR3 DNA is TGTGCCAGCAGTTACTCGATAGGGGAGGATGAGCAGTTCTTC. Encoded protein: CASSYSIGEDEQFF. The chain has TRBV6-5 and TRBJ2-1; possible D gene TRBD2, 6 bases. The CDR3 spans 14 residues. Germline loops: CDR1 MNHEY, CDR2 SVGAGI. The ends were cut back, 0 bases at V and 8 bases at J, with 11 bases in the middle.

This rearrangement joins TRBV19 to TRBJ2-2; TRBD2 is a possible D gene (6 bases). The CDR3 loop spans 14 amino acids. Germline CDR1 reads LNHDA; CDR2 reads SQIVND (reference sequence). V lost 3 bases, J lost 5 bases, and 10 bases lay in between. The CDR3 reads CASSIGGKTGELFF. The CDR3 coding sequence is TGTGCCAGTAGTATCGGGGGAAAGACCGGGGAGCTGTTTTTT. Complete variable domain (other parts from reference TRBV19 and TRBJ2-2): DGGITQSPKYLFRKEGQNVTLSCEQNLNHDAMYWYRQDPGQGLRLIYYSQIVNDFQKGDIAEGYSVSREKKESFPLTVTSAQKNPTAFYLCASSIGGKTGELFFGEGSRLTVL.

V gene TRBV9 combines with J gene TRBJ2-5, with TRBD2 matching 7 bases. Germline loops: CDR1 SGDLS, CDR2 YYNGEE. The CDR3 length is 14 residues. Losses at the gene ends were 4 bases for V and 5 bases for J; bases not matched to a gene: 8. The CDR3 DNA sequence: TGTGCCAGCAGCCGAGGGGAGGGTTGGGAGACCCAGTACTTC. This encodes CASSRGEGWETQYF.

The chain links TRBV30 to TRBJ1-4, with 9 bases lining up with TRBD1. The CDR3 has 15 amino acids. CDR1 is GTSNPN, CDR2 SVGIG, per germline (reference sequence). V shed 1 base, J shed 7 bases, and the junction held 7 bases outside the gene matches. This CDR3 reads CAWSGGRTGVEKLFF. CDR3 bases: TGTGCCTGGAGTGGGGGCCGGACAGGGGTTGAAAAACTGTTTTTT. Full variable domain (remainder filled in from reference TRBV30 and TRBJ1-4): SQTIHQWPATLVQPVGSPLSLECTVEGTSNPNLYWYRQAAGRGLQLLFYSVGIGQISSEVPQNLSASRPQDRQFILSSKKLLLSDSGFYLCAWSGGRTGVEKLFFGSGTQLSVL.

CDR3 sequence (DNA): TGTGCCAGCTCCTCCTACCGGGGGAGAGCTGAAGCTTTCTTT. Protein product: CASSSYRGRAEAFF. The rearrangement uses TRBV18 and TRBJ1-1; D perhaps matches TRBD1 (5 bases). Germline values: CDR1 KGHSH, CDR2 LQKENI. Deletions cut 6 bases from V and 6 bases from J, with 17 bases between. The CDR3 contains 14 residues.

The chain combines TRBV29-1 with TRBJ1-4; TRBD1 matches 7 bases. The germline gives CDR1 SQVTM, CDR2 ANQGSEA. The CDR3 runs 14 residues. Losses at the gene ends were 1 base for V and 4 bases for J; bases not matched to a gene: 3. CDR3 amino acids: CSVEGTGNNEKLFF. The CDR3 DNA follows: TGCAGCGTTGAAGGGACAGGAAATAATGAAAAACTGTTTTTT.

This chain connects TRBV2 to TRBJ2-5; tentatively, D is TRBD1 (6 bases). V was trimmed by 2 bases and J by 5 bases, leaving 9 bases between them. Germline V gene lookup returns CDR1 SNHLY and CDR2 FYNNEI. CDR3 length: 13 residues. DNA of the CDR3: TGTGCCAGCAGTGAAAGGGGGTGGGAGACCCAGTACTTC. Translating it yields CASSERGWETQYF. Supplemented by reference TRBV2 and TRBJ2-5, the full variable domain reads EPEVTQTPSHQVTQMGQEVILRCVPISNHLYFYWYRQILGQKVEFLVSFYNNEISEKSEIFDDQFSVERPDGSNFTLKIRSTKLEDSAMYFCASSERGWETQYFGPGTRLLVL.

The CDR3 loop reads CASSGWLNTEAFF. The CDR3 bases are TGTGCCAGCAGCGGCTGGTTGAACACTGAAGCTTTCTTT. The V gene is TRBV21-1, the J gene TRBJ1-1; TRBD1 reflects the table's D call only, with no check against the DNA. TRBV21-1 is shown as a pseudogene. The CDR3 runs 13 residues.

CDR3 nucleotides: TGTGCCAGCAGCTTGGTGGGGGACAGGGCAAACGGGGACATTCAGTACTTC. Amino acid sequence: CASSLVGDRANGDIQYF. V usage is TRBV5-6 and J usage is TRBJ2-4; the match to TRBD1 covers 9 bases. This CDR3 is built from 17 residues. V lost 0 bases to trimming and J lost 8 bases; unmatched junction nucleotides: 12. The V gene's germline CDR1 is SGHDT and CDR2 YYEEEE.

The chain is built from TRBV28 and TRBJ1-4; 9 nucleotides match TRBD1. Germline V CDR1 and CDR2: MDHEN, SYDVKM. The CDR3 is 16 residues long. The ends lost 5 bases at V and 5 bases at J; junction bases unmatched: 9. CDR3 bases: TGTGCCAGCAGTAGCCCCGGGACAGGGTTCAATGAAAAACTGTTTTTT. It specifies CASSSPGTGFNEKLFF.